The next 2 T cell receptor beta chains were all read from a single sample in a study of Ad26.COV2.S vaccination and SARS-CoV-2 variants. This table comes from immunoSEQ multiplex PCR, and its TCRdb copy is limited to in-frame clones, with some not included. This table has fewer than 900,000 clones, 80% to 90% appearing once. Treatment denoted: 19 received Ad26.COV2.S at low or high dose, single or two shots; a few received placebo; per-sample allocation not given. Following the first vaccine or placebo injection, samples were taken on day 63. The specimen was peripheral blood, collected in a trial of Ad26.COV2.S vaccine versus placebo. The receptors originated from a person between 18 and 59 years old who received the Ad26.COV2.S COVID-19 vaccine or a placebo.

This clone was seen once. The J gene is TRBJ2-1, the V gene TRBV9, with 7 nucleotides matching TRBD2. Germline values: CDR1 SGDLS, CDR2 YYNGEE. The length of the CDR3 is 16 residues. The trim removed 2 bases at V and 7 bases at J, leaving 12 bases unmatched. The CDR3 spells CASSVGGTTGSNEQFF. In DNA, the CDR3 is TGTGCCAGCAGCGTTGGGGGGACTACAGGATCTAATGAGCAGTTCTTC. The full variable domain, its missing parts supplied by reference TRBV9 and TRBJ2-1, is DSGVTQTPKHLITATGQRVTLRCSPRSGDLSVYWYQQSLDQGLQFLIQYYNGEERAKGNILERFSAQQFPDLHSELNLSSLELGDSALYFCASSVGGTTGSNEQFFGPGTRLTVL.

In regard to this clone: The sample has other DNA sequences that encode this CDR3 too. The chain uses TRBV27 and TRBJ1-5; TRBD1 agrees at 9 bases. The CDR3 consists of 14 residues. The germline CDR1 and CDR2 sequences are MNHEY and SMNVEV (reference sequence). The V gene end was trimmed by 5 bases and the J gene end by 4 bases; junction bases not matched to a gene: 3. The CDR3 coding sequence is TGTGCCAGCAGTCCGGGGACAGGGAATCAGCCCCAGCATTTT. Encoded protein: CASSPGTGNQPQHF.